Listed below are T cell receptor beta chains from one sample, sequenced in a study of response to subunit inactivated influenza vaccine. TCRdb re-called the RT-PCR reads through MiXCR, storing one row per CDR3 protein. The table shows under 750,000 distinct CDR3 sequences, with approximately 12% occurring only once. The sequences come from PBMCs from blood, collected on the day of vaccination. Receptors were obtained from a man between 50 and 59 years old who received an inactivated influenza vaccine. The CDR3 runs from the conserved cysteine through the conserved F or W. The order of the fields is J gene, V gene, clone size, CDR3 protein. Clone size, where shown, is once, few, many, or a class for clones that have expanded.

TRBJ2-5	TRBV5-1	few	CASSESGFQETQYF
TRBJ2-2	TRBV27	-	CASSLSAGEGVGELFF
TRBJ2-7	TRBV12-3/TRBV12-4	-	CATGQGLYEQYF
TRBJ2-1	TRBV29-1	-	CSVAQGNEQFF
TRBJ2-1	TRBV6-1	few	CASRQGFSTGNEQFF
TRBJ1-5	TRBV20-1	few	CSASPPGSMGNQPQHF
TRBJ2-7	TRBV27	-	CASSLSGQGGTYEQYF
TRBJ2-2	TRBV20-1	few	CSARVWGADTGELFF
TRBJ2-1	TRBV19	few	CASRGDRAPWEQFF
TRBJ2-1	TRBV12-3/TRBV12-4	many	CASSLVAGLNEQFF
TRBJ2-3	TRBV4-3	-	CASSHAGGADTQYF
TRBJ2-5	TRBV6-5	many	CASSYRREETQYF
TRBJ2-5	TRBV7-6	many	CASSPKPREETQYF
TRBJ1-1	TRBV28	-	CASSLGQGKAFF
TRBJ2-7	TRBV6-2/TRBV6-3	few	CASSIGTSGTYEQYF
TRBJ2-1	TRBV20-1	-	CSACPPGLAGGEQFF
TRBJ2-1	TRBV24-1	few	CATSDLGGTSVDEQFF
TRBJ2-5	TRBV20-1	-	CSARDISRHIGQETQYF
TRBJ2-2	TRBV27	-	CASSSPGQGFPGELFF
TRBJ2-1	TRBV14	-	CASSQFVAGMGGQFF
TRBJ2-3	TRBV9	-	CASSVGQRESQYF
TRBJ1-1	TRBV6-1	few	CASTRQWENTEAFF
TRBJ2-4	TRBV15	few	CATSRTAKNIQYF
TRBJ2-7	TRBV28	few	CASSSFGLSSYEQYF
TRBJ2-3	TRBV6-1	-	CASRPVTGRFTDTQYF
TRBJ2-1	TRBV6-5	once	CASSYLGPTDEQFF
TRBJ2-3	TRBV12-3/TRBV12-4	few	CASSFEDRRGYTDTQYF
TRBJ2-7	TRBV20-1	-	CSAREGTHSYEQYF
TRBJ2-2	TRBV10-1	few	CASSEFRGSNTGELFF